This T cell receptor (beta chain) stems from a study of graft-versus-host responses after intestinal transplantation. Across the whole study: Each patient got anti-thymocyte globulin induction, then tacrolimus and steroids for approximately three years.

The data were produced by immunoSEQ multiplex PCR, yet TCRdb's version contains in-frame clones alone and is incomplete. The table includes some 81,000 clones, roughly nine tenths detected once. On this clone itself: Its antigen is not identified.

The CDR3 has 15 residues. V dropped 3 bases and J dropped 2 bases, with 12 bases sitting between them. Germline V gives CDR1 MNHEY, CDR2 SMNVEV (reference sequence). Study-level findings and limits: The recipient marrow held GvH clones, and some of them showed up first in ileum or blood.

The receptor comes from a human donor who received an intestinal transplant. This specimen was unstimulated CD4+ T cells sorted from spleen or lymph node cells, taken before intestinal transplant. This chain uses TRBV27 with TRBJ2-3, with a tentative D call TRBD2 (6 bases). The chain's CDR3 is CASSFKGLPTDTQYF. CDR3 sequence (DNA): TGTGCCAGCAGTTTCAAGGGACTTCCCACAGATACGCAGTATTTT.